These 11 T cell receptor beta chains were sequenced from one sample in a study of PD-L1 blockade in urothelial cancer. Time point given: peripheral blood 6 weeks after treatment start. Data came from immunoSEQ multiplex PCR; TCRdb stores just in-frame clones and leaves some out. There are about 40,000 clones in the sample; roughly 84% occur only once, and roughly 2.5% lies in the top ten. Sample: PBMCs, taken around atezolizumab (anti-PD-L1) treatment. Every receptor here comes from a man in his 70s with urothelial cancer.

V is TRBV19 and J is TRBJ1-1; 7 bases map to TRBD1. This CDR3 has 15 residues. The V segment lost 5 bases and the J segment 0 bases; nucleotides outside the gene matches: 6. Germline V CDR1 and CDR2: LNHDA, SQIVND (reference sequence). In nucleotides, the CDR3 is TGTGCCAGTAGTGCCTCCGGGACAGTGAACACTGAAGCTTTCTTT. It is translated as CASSASGTVNTEAFF.

This clone came up once. This CDR3 is CASRYLDTQYF. Here the CDR3 DNA reads TGTGCCAGCCGTTACTTAGATACGCAGTATTTT. The chain uses TRBV2 and TRBJ2-3, with D hard to call. The CDR3 runs to 11 residues. The germline V gene has CDR1 SNHLY and CDR2 FYNNEI. Trimming pared 8 bases from V and 5 bases from J, leaving 8 bases between.

The chain combines TRBV19 with TRBJ1-2; 11 bases map to TRBD1. This CDR3 spans 15 amino acids. V shed 5 bases and J 6 bases; nucleotides not matched to a gene: 8. Germline V CDR1 and CDR2: LNHDA, SQIVND (reference sequence). As DNA, the CDR3 is TGTGCCAGTAGTTCGAGGACAGGGGGCTCGGATGGCTACACCTTC. It translates to CASSSRTGGSDGYTF.

The V and J genes are TRBV15 and TRBJ2-5; D unresolved. CDR3 length: 13 amino acids. In germline, CDR1 is LNHNV, CDR2 YYDKDF (reference sequence). Trimming removed 3 bases from V and 0 bases from J, with 5 bases in between. CDR3 region: CATSRNYQETQYF. The CDR3 DNA reads TGTGCCACCAGCAGGAACTACCAAGAGACCCAGTACTTC.

V is TRBV5-1 and J is TRBJ2-7; possibly TRBD1 for D (6 bases). CDR1 is SGHRS and CDR2 is YFSETQ in the germline V gene. V shed 3 bases and J shed 2 bases, with 12 bases lying between them. The CDR3 is 14 residues long. The CDR3 loop is CASSYRDTPYEQYF. CDR3 DNA: TGCGCCAGCAGCTACCGGGACACCCCCTACGAGCAGTACTTC.

The rearrangement uses TRBV30 and TRBJ2-7; 10 nucleotides align to TRBD2. With V trimmed by 1 base and J by 4 bases, 4 bases remained unmatched. The CDR3 contains 14 residues. Germline V CDR1 and CDR2: GTSNPN, SVGIG (reference sequence). The CDR3 sequence is CAWSASGSRYEQYF. The CDR3 DNA is TGTGCCTGGAGTGCTAGCGGGAGCAGATACGAGCAGTACTTC.

The chain recombines TRBV6-1 with TRBJ2-7; 11 bases match TRBD2. Losses at the gene ends were 2 bases for V and 6 bases for J; bases not matched to a gene: 3. The germline gives CDR1 MNHNS, CDR2 SASEGT. This CDR3 comprises 14 residues. Here the CDR3 DNA reads TGTGCCAGCAGTGAAACTAGCGGGAGTCGCGAGCAGTACTTC. This encodes CASSETSGSREQYF.

The chain combines TRBV2 with TRBJ2-1; D is perhaps TRBD2 (6 bases). With 3 bases removed from V and 6 bases from J, the gap between germline ends came to 12 bases. The CDR3 totals 14 residues. The germline V gene encodes CDR1 SNHLY and CDR2 FYNNEI. CDR3 sequence: CASSELASVNEQFF. CDR3 coding DNA: TGTGCCAGCAGTGAGTTGGCTAGCGTCAATGAGCAGTTCTTC. The full variable domain, rest sourced from reference TRBV2 and TRBJ2-1, is EPEVTQTPSHQVTQMGQEVILRCVPISNHLYFYWYRQILGQKVEFLVSFYNNEISEKSEIFDDQFSVERPDGSNFTLKIRSTKLEDSAMYFCASSELASVNEQFFGPGTRLTVL.

A few counts support this clone. J is TRBJ2-7 and V is TRBV2; 8 bases agree with TRBD2. V lost 6 bases, J lost 4 bases, and 2 bases stayed unmatched. CDR1 is SNHLY and CDR2 is FYNNEI in the germline V gene. CDR3 size: 12 residues. CDR3 region: CASSAGGYEQYF. The CDR3 region has the DNA TGTGCCAGCAGCGCGGGGGGTTACGAGCAGTACTTC.

This rearrangement joins TRBV2 to TRBJ2-3, with 10 bases matching TRBD1. Germline V lookup: CDR1 SNHLY, CDR2 FYNNEI. The V and J ends lost 10 bases and 0 bases, in that order; junction bases with no gene match: 7. This CDR3 is 15 amino acids long. The CDR3 region is CATSMGQGSTDTQYF. The CDR3 DNA is TGTGCCACCTCAATGGGACAGGGGAGCACAGATACGCAGTATTTT.

CDR3 sequence: CASSLVQYSSPNEQFF. The CDR3, as DNA: TGTGCCAGCAGTTTAGTTCAATATAGTAGCCCCAATGAGCAGTTCTTC. This chain links TRBV28 with TRBJ2-1; no clear D. Between the trimmed V and J ends, which lost 2 bases and 6 bases, there was a span of 17 bases. Germline V gives CDR1 MDHEN, CDR2 SYDVKM. The CDR3 is 16 amino acids.